This T cell receptor (beta chain) was obtained from a study of identical twins. Study conclusions and caveats: Whereas memory repertoires showed no such difference, abundant cord blood beta clonotypes carried fewer insertions. Twins shared out-of-frame alpha sequences with excess low generation probability.

TCRdb redid the calling of the 5' RACE reads with MiXCR, one entry per CDR3 protein. The profile covers about 690,000 distinct CDR3 sequences, with less than 25% appearing a single time and more than 4% taken by the ten largest. A few counts support this clonotype. The antigen remains unidentified. Looked up from germline, CDR1 is MNHEY and CDR2 is SVGEGT. The CDR3 length is 15 residues. V was pared by 2 bases and J by 0 bases, with 11 bases between. With no exceptions, donors were healthy Caucasians. The sample was also linked to a second study, of T cells expressing NK-cell markers. That investigation notes: In the group of eight sequenced donors, seven were HCMV-seropositive and one was seronegative.

This sequence was found in a young woman in good health. Sequencing input: PBMCs. The chain uses TRBV6-2 or TRBV6-3 and TRBJ2-7; D uncertain. CDR3 DNA sequence: TGTGCCAGCAGTTACGTCAACACGGGCTCCTACGAGCAGTACTTC. It codes for CASSYVNTGSYEQYF.